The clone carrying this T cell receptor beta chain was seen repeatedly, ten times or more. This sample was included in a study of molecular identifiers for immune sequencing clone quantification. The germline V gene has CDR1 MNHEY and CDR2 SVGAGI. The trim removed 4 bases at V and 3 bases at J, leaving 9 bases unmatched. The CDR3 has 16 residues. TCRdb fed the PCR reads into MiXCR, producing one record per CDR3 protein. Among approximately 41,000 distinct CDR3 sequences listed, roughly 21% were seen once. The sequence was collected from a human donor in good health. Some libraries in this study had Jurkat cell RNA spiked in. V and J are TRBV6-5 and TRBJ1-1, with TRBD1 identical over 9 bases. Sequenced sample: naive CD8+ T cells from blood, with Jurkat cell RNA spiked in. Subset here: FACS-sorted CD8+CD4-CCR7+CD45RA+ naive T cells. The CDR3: CASSSGTGSIDTEAFF. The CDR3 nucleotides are TGTGCCAGCAGTTCCGGGACAGGGTCCATTGACACTGAAGCTTTCTTT.